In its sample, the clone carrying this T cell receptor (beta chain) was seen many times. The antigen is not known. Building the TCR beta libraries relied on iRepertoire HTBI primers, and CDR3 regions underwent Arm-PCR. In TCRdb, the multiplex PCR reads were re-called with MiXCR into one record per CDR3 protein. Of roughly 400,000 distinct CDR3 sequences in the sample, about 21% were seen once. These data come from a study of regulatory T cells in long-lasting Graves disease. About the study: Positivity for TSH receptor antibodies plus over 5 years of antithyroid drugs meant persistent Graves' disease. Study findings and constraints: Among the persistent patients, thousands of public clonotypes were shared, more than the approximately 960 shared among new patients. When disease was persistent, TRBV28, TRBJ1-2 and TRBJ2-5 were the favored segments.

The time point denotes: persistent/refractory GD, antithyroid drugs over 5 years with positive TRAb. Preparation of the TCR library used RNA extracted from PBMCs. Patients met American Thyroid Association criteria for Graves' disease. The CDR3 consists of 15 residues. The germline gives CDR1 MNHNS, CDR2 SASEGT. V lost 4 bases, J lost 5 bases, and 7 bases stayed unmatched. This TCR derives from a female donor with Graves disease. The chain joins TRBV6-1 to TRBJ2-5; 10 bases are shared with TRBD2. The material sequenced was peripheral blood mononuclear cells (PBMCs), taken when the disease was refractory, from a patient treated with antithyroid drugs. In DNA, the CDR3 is TGTGCCAGCAGTGGAAGGACTAGCGGAGGGGAGACCCAGTACTTC. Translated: CASSGRTSGGETQYF.